The 14 T cell receptor beta chains in this list originate from one sample, sequenced in a study of Graves' ophthalmopathy and Graves' hyperthyroidism. RNA transcripts provided the template for amplifying TCR beta CDR3 regions. First-round RT-PCR relied on HTBI primers, and a second-round multiplex PCR came next. MiXCR, run by TCRdb on the multiplex PCR reads, gives a single entry per CDR3 protein. Of around 1.1 million distinct CDR3 sequences listed, approximately 35% are singletons. Sequences were obtained from peripheral blood or thyroid tissue (not recorded which). The receptors shown here come from an adult man with Graves' hyperthyroidism.

Ten or more counts support this clonotype. V and J are TRBV29-1 and TRBJ1-1, with TRBD1 matching 7 bases. The CDR3 runs to 12 residues. After removal of 7 bases from V and 2 bases from J, the junction contained 4 bases not matched to a gene. The germline V gene has CDR1 SQVTM and CDR2 ANQGSEA. CDR3 region: CSGGTANTEAFF. The CDR3 nucleotides are TGCAGCGGAGGGACAGCCAACACTGAAGCTTTCTTT.

The chain has TRBV2 and TRBJ1-2; a weak D match, TRBD1 (5 bases). This CDR3 comprises 14 residues. V lost 6 bases and J 7 bases, leaving 18 bases between the germline ends. The germline V gene has CDR1 SNHLY and CDR2 FYNNEI. The CDR3 DNA reads as TGTGCCAGCAGCCCCTTTTCAGGGTTCTCTGGCTACACCTTC. Its translation is CASSPFSGFSGYTF.

The V call is TRBV25-1, the J call TRBJ1-2; a weak D match, TRBD1 (5 bases). Germline values: CDR1 MGHDK, CDR2 SYGVNS. V lost 5 bases to trimming and J lost 4 bases, with 20 bases between them. This CDR3 is 16 amino acids long. Here the CDR3 DNA reads TGTGCCAGCAGTTACTTCGGTCCCCGCGACAGCTATGGCTACACCTTC. Its protein is CASSYFGPRDSYGYTF.

The table lists this clonotype with many counts. This chain uses TRBV9 with TRBJ2-2, with no clear D. The CDR3 consists of 14 residues. V shed 6 bases and J shed 1 base, with 10 bases lying between them. The germline V gene has CDR1 SGDLS and CDR2 YYNGEE. The CDR3 sequence is CASKVGQNTGELFF. CDR3 nucleotide sequence: TGTGCCAGCAAGGTGGGCCAGAACACCGGGGAGCTGTTTTTT.

Only a few counts were recorded for this clonotype. CDR3: CASSKTGAPYEQYF. CDR3 bases: TGTGCCAGCAGTAAAACAGGGGCTCCTTACGAGCAGTACTTC. This chain uses TRBV28 with TRBJ2-7; 7 positions agree with TRBD1. From germline, CDR1 is MDHEN and CDR2 SYDVKM. Trimming took 5 bases from V and 4 from J; bases not matched to a gene: 8. This CDR3 has 14 amino acids.

A few counts support this clonotype. The chain couples TRBV12-3 or TRBV12-4 to TRBJ1-3; TRBD1 matches at 8 bases. The V segment lost 5 bases and the J segment 4 bases; nucleotides outside the gene matches: 10. This CDR3 contains 16 residues. The DNA of the CDR3 is TGTGCCAGCAGTACCGGACAGGGTTCGGACGGAAACACCATATATTTT. This codes for CASSTGQGSDGNTIYF.

CDR3 residues: CASSLKSGWGEKLFF. The CDR3, as DNA: TGTGCCAGCAGTTTAAAGTCAGGGTGGGGTGAAAAACTGTTTTTT. The chain links TRBV27 to TRBJ1-4, with D possibly matching TRBD1 (5 bases). Trimming took off 2 bases at V and 7 bases at J, with 14 bases between the two ends. CDR1 and CDR2 from the germline V gene are MNHEY and SMNVEV (reference sequence). This CDR3 is built from 15 residues.

This clonotype occurred many times. The chain joins TRBV7-9 to TRBJ1-1; D is unresolved. CDR1 is SEHNR and CDR2 is FQNEAQ in the germline V gene (reference sequence). CDR3 length: 12 residues. The ends were cut back, 7 bases at V and 4 bases at J, with 10 bases in the middle. This CDR3 reads CASTVSSTEAFF. The CDR3 region has the DNA TGTGCCAGCACCGTTAGTAGCACTGAAGCTTTCTTT.

This clonotype was detected ten times or more. At one end the junction does not follow the germline gene, possibly because of a read error. CDR3 region: CASSAVRGRYSYEQYF. The CDR3 DNA reads as TGTGCCAGCAGTGCCGTCCGTGGCCGTTACTCCTACGAACAGTACTTC. The V and J genes are TRBV2 and TRBJ2-7; D call uncertain. The CDR3 totals 16 residues. CDR1 is SNHLY, CDR2 FYNNEI, per germline.

Notes on this clonotype: A junction end diverges from the germline sequence, so it may reflect a read error. The rearrangement links TRBV7-9 to TRBJ1-4; TRBD1 agrees at 9 bases. The CDR3 has 18 residues. Germline V gene data show CDR1 as SEHNR and CDR2 as FQNEAQ (reference sequence). The CDR3 loop is CASSLGTGRTGTNEKLFF. In DNA form, the CDR3 reads TGCGCCAGCAGCTTGGGGACAGGGCGTACAGGAACTAATGAAAAACTGTTTTTT.

The chain employs TRBV19 and TRBJ1-2; D may be TRBD1 (5 bases). Germline CDR1 LNHDA, CDR2 SQIVND (reference sequence). The CDR3 is made up of 12 amino acids. V was shortened by 9 bases and J by 4 bases, with 12 bases between the two germline ends. CDR3 loop: CASGAGIYGYTF. The DNA of the CDR3 is TGTGCCAGCGGGGCGGGGATCTATGGCTACACCTTC.

V is TRBV7-9 and J is TRBJ2-3, with 7 bases lining up with TRBD2. Germline values: CDR1 SEHNR, CDR2 FQNEAQ (reference sequence). The length of the CDR3 is 16 residues. V was clipped by 5 bases and J by 4 bases; unmatched bases: 12. CDR3 amino acids: CASSQEGSGVADTQYF. For the CDR3, the DNA is TGTGCCAGCAGCCAAGAAGGGAGCGGGGTGGCAGATACGCAGTATTTT.

V is TRBV7-2 and J is TRBJ1-1, with TRBD1 matching over 9 bases. Germline CDR1 reads SGHTA; CDR2 reads FQGNSA. The CDR3 is 15 amino acids. The V gene end was trimmed by 6 bases and the J gene end by 4 bases; junction bases not matched to a gene: 9. The CDR3 here is CASRSGTGMATEAFF. The CDR3 bases are TGTGCCAGCAGGTCTGGGACAGGGATGGCCACTGAAGCTTTCTTT.

The chain combines TRBV12-3 or TRBV12-4 with TRBJ1-6; 8 bases map to TRBD1. The J segment lost 7 bases and the V segment lost 5 bases, leaving 13 bases of the junction unmatched. The CDR3 consists of 17 residues. CDR3 in amino acids: CASSPRQGAFGNSPLHF. CDR3 bases: TGTGCCAGCAGTCCACGGCAGGGGGCCTTTGGGAATTCACCCCTCCACTTT.